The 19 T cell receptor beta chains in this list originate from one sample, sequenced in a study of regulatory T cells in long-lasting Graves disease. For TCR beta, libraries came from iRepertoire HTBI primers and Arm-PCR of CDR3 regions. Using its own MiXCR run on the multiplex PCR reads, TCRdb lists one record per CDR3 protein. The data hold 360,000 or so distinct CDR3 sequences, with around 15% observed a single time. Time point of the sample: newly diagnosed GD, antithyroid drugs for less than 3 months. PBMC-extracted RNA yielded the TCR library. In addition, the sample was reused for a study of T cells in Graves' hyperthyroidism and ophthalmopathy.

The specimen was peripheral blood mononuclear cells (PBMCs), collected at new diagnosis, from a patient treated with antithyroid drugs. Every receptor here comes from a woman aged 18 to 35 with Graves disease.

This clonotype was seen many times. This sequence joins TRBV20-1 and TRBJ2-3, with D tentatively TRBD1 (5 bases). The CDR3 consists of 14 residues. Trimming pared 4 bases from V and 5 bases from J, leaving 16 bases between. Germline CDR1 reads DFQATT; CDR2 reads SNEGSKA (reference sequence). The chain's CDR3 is CSATGQGERDTQYF. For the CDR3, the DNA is TGCAGTGCTACCGGACAAGGGGAACGAGATACGCAGTATTTT.

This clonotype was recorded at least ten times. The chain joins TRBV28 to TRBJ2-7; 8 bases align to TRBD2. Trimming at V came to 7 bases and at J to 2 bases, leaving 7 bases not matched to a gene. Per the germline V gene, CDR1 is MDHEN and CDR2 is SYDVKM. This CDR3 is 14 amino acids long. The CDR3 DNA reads TGTGCCAGCACCTTAGCGGGACGGGCCTACGAGCAGTACTTC. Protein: CASTLAGRAYEQYF.

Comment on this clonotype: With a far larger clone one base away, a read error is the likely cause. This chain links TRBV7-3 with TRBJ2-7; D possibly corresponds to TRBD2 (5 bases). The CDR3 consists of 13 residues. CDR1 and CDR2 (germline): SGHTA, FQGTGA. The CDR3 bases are TGTGCCGGCAGCTTAGTGGGAGACTACGAGCAGTACTTC. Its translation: CAGSLVGDYEQYF.

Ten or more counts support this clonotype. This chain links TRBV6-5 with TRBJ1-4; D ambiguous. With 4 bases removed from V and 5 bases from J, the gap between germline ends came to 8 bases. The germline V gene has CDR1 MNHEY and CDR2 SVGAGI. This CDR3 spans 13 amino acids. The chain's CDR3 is CASSLTANEKLFF. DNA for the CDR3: TGTGCCAGCAGTTTGACGGCGAATGAAAAACTGTTTTTT.

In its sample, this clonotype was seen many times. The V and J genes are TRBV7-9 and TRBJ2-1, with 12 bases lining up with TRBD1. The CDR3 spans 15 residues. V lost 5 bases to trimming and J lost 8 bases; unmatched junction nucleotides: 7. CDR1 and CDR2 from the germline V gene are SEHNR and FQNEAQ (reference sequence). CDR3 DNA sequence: TGTGCCAGCAGCCAACCGGGACAGGGGGCGGATGAGCAGTTCTTC. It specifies CASSQPGQGADEQFF.

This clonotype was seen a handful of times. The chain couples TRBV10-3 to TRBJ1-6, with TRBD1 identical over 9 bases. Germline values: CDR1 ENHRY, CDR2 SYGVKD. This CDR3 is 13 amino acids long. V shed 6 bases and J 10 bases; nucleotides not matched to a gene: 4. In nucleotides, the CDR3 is TGTGCCATCAGGGGGACAGGGCAATCACCCCTCCACTTT. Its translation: CAIRGTGQSPLHF.

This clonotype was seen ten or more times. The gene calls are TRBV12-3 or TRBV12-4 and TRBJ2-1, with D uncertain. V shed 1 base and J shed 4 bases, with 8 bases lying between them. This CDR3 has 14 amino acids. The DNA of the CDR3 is TGTGCCAGCAGTTTAGGGGTAGAGTACAATGAGCAGTTCTTC. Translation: CASSLGVEYNEQFF.

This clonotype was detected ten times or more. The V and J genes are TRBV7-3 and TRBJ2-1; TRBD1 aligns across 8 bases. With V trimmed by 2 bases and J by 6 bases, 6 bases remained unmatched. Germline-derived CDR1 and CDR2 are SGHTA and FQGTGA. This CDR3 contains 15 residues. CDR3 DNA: TGTGCCAGCAGCTTAGGACAGGGTCTTGGCAATGAGCAGTTCTTC. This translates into CASSLGQGLGNEQFF.

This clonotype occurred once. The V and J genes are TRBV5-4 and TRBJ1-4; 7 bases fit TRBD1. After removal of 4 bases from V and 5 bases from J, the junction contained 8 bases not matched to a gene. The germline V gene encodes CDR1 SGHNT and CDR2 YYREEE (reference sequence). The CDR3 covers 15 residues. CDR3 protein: CASSITGQSNEKLFF. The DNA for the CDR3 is TGTGCCAGCAGCATAACGGGACAGTCGAATGAAAAACTGTTTTTT.

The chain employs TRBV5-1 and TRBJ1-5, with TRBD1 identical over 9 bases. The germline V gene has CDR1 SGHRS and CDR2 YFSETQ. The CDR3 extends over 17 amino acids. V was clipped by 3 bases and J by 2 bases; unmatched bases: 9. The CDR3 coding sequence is TGCGCCAGCAGCTGGGGTCGGACAGGGGATGGCAATCAGCCCCAGCATTTT. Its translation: CASSWGRTGDGNQPQHF.

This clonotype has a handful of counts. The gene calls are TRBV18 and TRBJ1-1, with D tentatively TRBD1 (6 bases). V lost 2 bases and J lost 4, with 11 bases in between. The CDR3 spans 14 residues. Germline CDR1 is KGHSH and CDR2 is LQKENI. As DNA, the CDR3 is TGTGCCAGCTCACCAATTGCAGGGGCCACTGAAGCTTTCTTT. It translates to CASSPIAGATEAFF.

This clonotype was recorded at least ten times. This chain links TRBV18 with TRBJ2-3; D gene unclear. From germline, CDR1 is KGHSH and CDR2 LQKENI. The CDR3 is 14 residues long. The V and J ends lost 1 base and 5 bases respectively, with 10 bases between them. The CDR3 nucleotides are TGTGCCAGCTCACCACTGCTTTCAATAGATACGCAGTATTTT. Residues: CASSPLLSIDTQYF.

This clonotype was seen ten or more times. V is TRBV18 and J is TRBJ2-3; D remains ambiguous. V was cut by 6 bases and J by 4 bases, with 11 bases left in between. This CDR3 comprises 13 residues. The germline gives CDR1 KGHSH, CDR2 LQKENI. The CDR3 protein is CASSPGASDTQYF. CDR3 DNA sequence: TGTGCCAGCTCCCCCGGAGCGTCAGATACGCAGTATTTT.

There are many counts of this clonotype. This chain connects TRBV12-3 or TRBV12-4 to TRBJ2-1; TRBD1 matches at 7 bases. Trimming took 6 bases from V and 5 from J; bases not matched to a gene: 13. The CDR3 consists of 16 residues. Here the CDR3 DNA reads TGTGCCAGCAGACCCGGTGGGACAGTATCAAACAATGAGCAGTTCTTC. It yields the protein CASRPGGTVSNNEQFF.

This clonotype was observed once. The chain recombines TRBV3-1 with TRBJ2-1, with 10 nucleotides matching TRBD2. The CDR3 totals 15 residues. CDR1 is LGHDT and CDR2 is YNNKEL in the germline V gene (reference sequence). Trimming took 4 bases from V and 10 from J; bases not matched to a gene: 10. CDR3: CASSLRLAGTGEQFF. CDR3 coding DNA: TGTGCCAGCAGCCTCAGACTAGCGGGTACAGGGGAGCAGTTCTTC.

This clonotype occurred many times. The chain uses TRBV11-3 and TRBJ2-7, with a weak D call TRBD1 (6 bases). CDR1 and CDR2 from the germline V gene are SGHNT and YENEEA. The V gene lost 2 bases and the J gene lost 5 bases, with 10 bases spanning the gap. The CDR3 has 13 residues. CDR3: CASSLFRGNEQYF. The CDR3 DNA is TGTGCCAGCAGCTTATTCAGGGGCAACGAGCAGTACTTC. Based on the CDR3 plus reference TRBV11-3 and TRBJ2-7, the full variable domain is EAGVVQSPRYKIIEKKQPVAFWCNPISGHNTLYWYLQNLGQGPELLIRYENEEAVDDSQLPKDRFSAERLKGVDSTLKIQPAELGDSAVYLCASSLFRGNEQYFGPGTRLTVT.

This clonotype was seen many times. The CDR3 DNA follows: TGTGCCAGCGCCGGTCCGGGACAGGGGGCTCAGGAGCAGTACTTC. It encodes CASAGPGQGAQEQYF. V gene TRBV2 combines with J gene TRBJ2-7, with 12 nucleotides matching TRBD1. Germline V lookup: CDR1 SNHLY, CDR2 FYNNEI. This CDR3 has 15 amino acids. V trimming: 8 bases; J trimming: 7 bases; junction bases outside the gene matches: 12.

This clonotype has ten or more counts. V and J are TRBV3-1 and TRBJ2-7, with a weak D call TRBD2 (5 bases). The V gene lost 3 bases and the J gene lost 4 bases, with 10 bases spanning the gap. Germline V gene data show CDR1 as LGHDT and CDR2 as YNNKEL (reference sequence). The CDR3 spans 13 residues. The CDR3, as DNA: TGTGCCAGCAGCCAGAGCCCGGGGTACGAGCAGTACTTC. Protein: CASSQSPGYEQYF.

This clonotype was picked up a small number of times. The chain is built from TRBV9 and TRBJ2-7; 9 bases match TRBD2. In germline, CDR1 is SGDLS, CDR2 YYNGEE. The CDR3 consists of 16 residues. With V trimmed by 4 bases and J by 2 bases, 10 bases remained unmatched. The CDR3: CASSPQQAGGPYEQYF. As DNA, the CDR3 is TGTGCCAGCAGCCCCCAGCAAGCGGGAGGTCCCTACGAGCAGTACTTC.